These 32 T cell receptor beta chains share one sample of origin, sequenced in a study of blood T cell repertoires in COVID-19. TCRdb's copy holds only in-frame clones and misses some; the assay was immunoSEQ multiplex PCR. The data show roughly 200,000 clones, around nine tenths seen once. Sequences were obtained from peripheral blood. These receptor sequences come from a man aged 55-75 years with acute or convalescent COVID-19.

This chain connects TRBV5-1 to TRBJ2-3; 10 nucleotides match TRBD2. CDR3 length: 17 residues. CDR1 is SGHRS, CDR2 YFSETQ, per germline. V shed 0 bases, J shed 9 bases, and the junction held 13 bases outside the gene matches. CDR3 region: CASSLVPSGGGGGTQYF. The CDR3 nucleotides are TGCGCCAGCAGCTTGGTCCCCAGCGGGGGGGGTGGAGGAACGCAGTATTTT.

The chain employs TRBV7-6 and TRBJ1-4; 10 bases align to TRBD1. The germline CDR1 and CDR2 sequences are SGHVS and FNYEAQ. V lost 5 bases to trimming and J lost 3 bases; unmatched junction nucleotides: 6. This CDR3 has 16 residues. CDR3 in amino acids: CASSGRQGAANEKLFF. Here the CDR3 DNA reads TGTGCCAGCAGCGGACGACAGGGGGCGGCTAATGAAAAACTGTTTTTT. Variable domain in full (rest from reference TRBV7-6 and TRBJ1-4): GAGVSQSPRYKVTKRGQDVALRCDPISGHVSLYWYRQALGQGPEFLTYFNYEAQQDKSGLPNDRFSAERPEGSISTLTIQRTEQRDSAMYRCASSGRQGAANEKLFFGSGTQLSVL.

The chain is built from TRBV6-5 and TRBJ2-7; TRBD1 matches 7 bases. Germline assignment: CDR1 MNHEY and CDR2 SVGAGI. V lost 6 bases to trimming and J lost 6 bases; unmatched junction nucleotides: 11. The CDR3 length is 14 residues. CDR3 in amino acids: CASSTYLTGTEQYF. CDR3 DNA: TGTGCCAGCAGCACATACCTGACAGGGACCGAGCAGTACTTC.

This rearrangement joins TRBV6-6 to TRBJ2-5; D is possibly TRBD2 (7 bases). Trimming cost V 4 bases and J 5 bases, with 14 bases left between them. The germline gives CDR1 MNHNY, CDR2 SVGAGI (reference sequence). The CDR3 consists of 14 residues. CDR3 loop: CASSWVGGPETQYF. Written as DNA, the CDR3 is TGTGCCAGCAGTTGGGTGGGGGGGCCGGAGACCCAGTACTTC.

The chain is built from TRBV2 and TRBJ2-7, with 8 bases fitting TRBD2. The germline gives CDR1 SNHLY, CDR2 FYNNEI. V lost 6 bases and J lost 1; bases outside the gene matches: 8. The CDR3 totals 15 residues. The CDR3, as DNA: TGTGCCAGCAGCAAACTAGCGGTGAGTTCCTACGAGCAGTACTTC. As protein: CASSKLAVSSYEQYF.

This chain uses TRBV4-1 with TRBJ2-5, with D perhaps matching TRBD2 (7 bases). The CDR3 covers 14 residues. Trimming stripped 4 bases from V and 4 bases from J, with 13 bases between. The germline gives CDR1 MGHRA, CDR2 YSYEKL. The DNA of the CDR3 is TGCGCCAGCAGCCTAGCAAGGGGGGGAGAGACCCAGTACTTC. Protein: CASSLARGGETQYF.

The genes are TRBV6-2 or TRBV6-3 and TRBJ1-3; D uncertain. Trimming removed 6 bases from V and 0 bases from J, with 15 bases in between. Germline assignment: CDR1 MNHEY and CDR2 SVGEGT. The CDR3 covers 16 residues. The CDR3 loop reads CASSPEVASSGNTIYF. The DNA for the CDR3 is TGTGCCAGCAGCCCTGAGGTGGCGAGCTCTGGAAACACCATATATTTT.

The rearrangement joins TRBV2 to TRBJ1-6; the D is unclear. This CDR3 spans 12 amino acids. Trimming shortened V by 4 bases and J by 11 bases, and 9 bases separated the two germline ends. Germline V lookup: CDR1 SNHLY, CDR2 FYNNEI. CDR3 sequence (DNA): TGTGCCAGCAGTGCTGGAGGAACACCCCTCCACTTT. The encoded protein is CASSAGGTPLHF.

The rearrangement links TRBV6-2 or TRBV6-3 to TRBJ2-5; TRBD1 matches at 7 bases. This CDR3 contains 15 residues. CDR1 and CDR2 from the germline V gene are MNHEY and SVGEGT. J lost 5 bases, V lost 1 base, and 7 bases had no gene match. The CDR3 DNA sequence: TGTGCCAGCAGTTACTGGGACAGTCCGTCGGAGACCCAGTACTTC. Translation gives CASSYWDSPSETQYF.

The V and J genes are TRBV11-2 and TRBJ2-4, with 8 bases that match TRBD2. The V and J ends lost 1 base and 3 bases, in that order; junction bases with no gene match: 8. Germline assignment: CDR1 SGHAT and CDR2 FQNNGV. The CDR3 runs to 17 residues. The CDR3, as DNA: TGTGCCAGCAGCTTAGGCATCGGTGCGGGGGGCAAAAACATTCAGTACTTC. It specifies CASSLGIGAGGKNIQYF.

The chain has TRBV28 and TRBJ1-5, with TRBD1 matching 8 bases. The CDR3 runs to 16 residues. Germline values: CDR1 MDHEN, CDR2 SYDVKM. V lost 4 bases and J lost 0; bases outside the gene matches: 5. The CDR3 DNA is TGTGCCAGCAGTTCAACAGGGGGACTTAGCAATCAGCCCCAGCATTTT. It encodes CASSSTGGLSNQPQHF.

DNA for the CDR3: TGTGCCAGCAGTTCCGGACTAGCGGGGTTGGAGACCCAGTACTTC. Protein product: CASSSGLAGLETQYF. The chain has TRBV7-2 and TRBJ2-5; 12 positions match TRBD2. Germline-derived CDR1 and CDR2 are SGHTA and FQGNSA. V was clipped by 6 bases and J by 5 bases; unmatched bases: 7. The CDR3 sequence is 15 residues long.

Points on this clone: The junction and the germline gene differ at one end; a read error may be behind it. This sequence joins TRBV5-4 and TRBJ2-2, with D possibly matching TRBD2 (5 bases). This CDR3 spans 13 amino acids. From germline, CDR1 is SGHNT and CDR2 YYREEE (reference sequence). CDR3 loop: CASIERNTGELFF. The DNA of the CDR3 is TGTGCCAGCATCGAAAGGAACACCGGGGAACTGTTTTTT.

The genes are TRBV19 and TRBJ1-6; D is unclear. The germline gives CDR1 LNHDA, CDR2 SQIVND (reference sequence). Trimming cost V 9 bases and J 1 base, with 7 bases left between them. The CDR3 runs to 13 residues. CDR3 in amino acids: CASTQSYNSPLHF. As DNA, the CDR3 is TGTGCCAGCACGCAGTCCTATAATTCACCCCTCCACTTT. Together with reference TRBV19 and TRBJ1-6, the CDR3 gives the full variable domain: DGGITQSPKYLFRKEGQNVTLSCEQNLNHDAMYWYRQDPGQGLRLIYYSQIVNDFQKGDIAEGYSVSREKKESFPLTVTSAQKNPTAFYLCASTQSYNSPLHFGNGTRLTVT.

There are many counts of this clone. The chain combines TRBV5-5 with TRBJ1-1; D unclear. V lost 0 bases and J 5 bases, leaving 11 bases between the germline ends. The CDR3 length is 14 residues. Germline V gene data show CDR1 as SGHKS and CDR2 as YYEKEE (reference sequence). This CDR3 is CASSLGIGRTEAFF. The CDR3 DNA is TGTGCCAGCAGCTTGGGCATTGGGAGGACTGAAGCTTTCTTT.

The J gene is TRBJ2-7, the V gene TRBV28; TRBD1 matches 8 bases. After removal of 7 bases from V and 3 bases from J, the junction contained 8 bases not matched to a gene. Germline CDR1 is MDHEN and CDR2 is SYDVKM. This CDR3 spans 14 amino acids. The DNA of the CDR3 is TGTGCCAGCATTTCCCCAGGGGGCAGCTACGAGCAGTACTTC. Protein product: CASISPGGSYEQYF. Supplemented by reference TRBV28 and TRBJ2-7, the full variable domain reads DVKVTQSSRYLVKRTGEKVFLECVQDMDHENMFWYRQDPGLGLRLIYFSYDVKMKEKGDIPEGYSVSREKKERFSLILESASTNQTSMYLCASISPGGSYEQYFGPGTRLTVT.

The CDR3 here is CASSQFSGRASYEQYF. The CDR3 DNA sequence: TGTGCCAGCAGCCAATTTAGCGGTCGGGCCTCCTACGAGCAGTACTTC. The chain is built from TRBV4-2 and TRBJ2-7; possibly TRBD2 for D (6 bases). The CDR3 runs to 16 residues. The V end was cut by 2 bases, the J end by 0 bases, with 14 bases between. From germline, CDR1 is LGHNA and CDR2 YNFKEQ.

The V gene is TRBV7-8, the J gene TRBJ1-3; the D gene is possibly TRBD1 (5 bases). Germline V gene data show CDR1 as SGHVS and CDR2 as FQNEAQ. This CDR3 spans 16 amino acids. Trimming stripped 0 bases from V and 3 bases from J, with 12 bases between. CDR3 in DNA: TGTGCCAGCAGCTTAGCGGGGCCCGAAGGTGGAAACACCATATATTTT. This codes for CASSLAGPEGGNTIYF.

CDR3: CASSVSGTSGRGSNNEQFF. The CDR3 nucleotides are TGTGCCAGCAGCGTAAGCGGGACTAGCGGCCGCGGGTCCAACAATGAGCAGTTCTTC. This chain links TRBV14 with TRBJ2-1; 11 bases line up with TRBD2. CDR3 length: 19 residues. Unmatched junction bases numbered 17, after V lost 5 bases and J lost 5 bases. Germline lookup yields CDR1 SGHDN and CDR2 FVKESK. The full variable domain, its missing parts supplied by reference TRBV14 and TRBJ2-1, is EAGVTQFPSHSVIEKGQTVTLRCDPISGHDNLYWYRRVMGKEIKFLLHFVKESKQDESGMPNNRFLAERTGGTYSTLKVQPAELEDSGVYFCASSVSGTSGRGSNNEQFFGPGTRLTVL.

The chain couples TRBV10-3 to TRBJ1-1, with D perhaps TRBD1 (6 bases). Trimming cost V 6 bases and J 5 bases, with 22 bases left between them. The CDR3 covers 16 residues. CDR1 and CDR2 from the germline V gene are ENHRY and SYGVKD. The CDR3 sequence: CAISAPYRAGGTEAFF. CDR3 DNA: TGTGCCATCAGCGCACCCTACAGGGCCGGCGGGACTGAAGCTTTCTTT.

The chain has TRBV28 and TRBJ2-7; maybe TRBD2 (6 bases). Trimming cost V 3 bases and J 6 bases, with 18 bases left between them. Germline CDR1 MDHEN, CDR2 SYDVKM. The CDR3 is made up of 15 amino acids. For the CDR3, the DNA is TGTGCCAGCAGTTTTGGTGGAGGGTCCACGGGCGAGCAGTACTTC. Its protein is CASSFGGGSTGEQYF. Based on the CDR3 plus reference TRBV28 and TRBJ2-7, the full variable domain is DVKVTQSSRYLVKRTGEKVFLECVQDMDHENMFWYRQDPGLGLRLIYFSYDVKMKEKGDIPEGYSVSREKKERFSLILESASTNQTSMYLCASSFGGGSTGEQYFGPGTRLTVT.

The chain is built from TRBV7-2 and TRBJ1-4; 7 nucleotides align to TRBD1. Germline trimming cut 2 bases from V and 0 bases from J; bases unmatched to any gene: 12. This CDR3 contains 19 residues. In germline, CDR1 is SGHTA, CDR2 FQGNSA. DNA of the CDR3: TGTGCCAGCAGCTTACACCCAGGGGGAGATGGGGCAACTAATGAAAAACTGTTTTTT. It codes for CASSLHPGGDGATNEKLFF.

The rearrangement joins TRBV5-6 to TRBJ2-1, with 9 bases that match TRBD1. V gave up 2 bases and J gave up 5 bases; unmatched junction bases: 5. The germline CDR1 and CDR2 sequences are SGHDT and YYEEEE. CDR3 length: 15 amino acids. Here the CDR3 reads CASSLQGASNNEQFF. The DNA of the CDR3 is TGTGCCAGCAGCTTACAGGGGGCCTCGAACAATGAGCAGTTCTTC.

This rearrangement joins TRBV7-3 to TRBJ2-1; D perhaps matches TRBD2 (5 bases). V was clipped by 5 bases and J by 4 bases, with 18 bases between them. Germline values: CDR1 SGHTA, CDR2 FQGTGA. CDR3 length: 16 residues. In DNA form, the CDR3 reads TGTGCCAGCAGCCAAAGGACTGGCCTCCAGTACAATGAGCAGTTCTTC. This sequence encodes CASSQRTGLQYNEQFF.

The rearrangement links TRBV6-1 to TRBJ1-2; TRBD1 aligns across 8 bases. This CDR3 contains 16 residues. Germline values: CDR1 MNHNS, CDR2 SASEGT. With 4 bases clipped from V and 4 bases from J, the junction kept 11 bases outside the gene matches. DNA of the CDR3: TGTGCCAGCAGTGCCTCCGACAGGGGAGCCCTCTATGGCTACACCTTC. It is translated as CASSASDRGALYGYTF.

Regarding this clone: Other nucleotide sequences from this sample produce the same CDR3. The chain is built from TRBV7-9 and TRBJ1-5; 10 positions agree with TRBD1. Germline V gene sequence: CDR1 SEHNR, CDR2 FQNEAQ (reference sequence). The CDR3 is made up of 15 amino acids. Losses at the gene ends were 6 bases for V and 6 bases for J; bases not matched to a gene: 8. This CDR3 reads CASSSDRGPGQPQHF. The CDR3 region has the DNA TGTGCCAGCAGTTCCGACAGGGGGCCCGGTCAGCCCCAGCATTTT.

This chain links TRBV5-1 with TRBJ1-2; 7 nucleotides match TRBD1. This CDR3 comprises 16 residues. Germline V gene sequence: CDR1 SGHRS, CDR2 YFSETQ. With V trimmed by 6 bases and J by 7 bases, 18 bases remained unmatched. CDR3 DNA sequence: TGCGCCAGCACCCAACCGGGACAGCCCCTTTCGGGTGGCTACACCTTC. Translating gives CASTQPGQPLSGGYTF. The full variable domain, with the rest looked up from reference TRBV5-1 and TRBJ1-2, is KAGVTQTPRYLIKTRGQQVTLSCSPISGHRSVSWYQQTPGQGLQFLFEYFSETQRNKGNFPGRFSGRQFSNSRSEMNVSTLELGDSALYLCASTQPGQPLSGGYTFGSGTRLTVV.

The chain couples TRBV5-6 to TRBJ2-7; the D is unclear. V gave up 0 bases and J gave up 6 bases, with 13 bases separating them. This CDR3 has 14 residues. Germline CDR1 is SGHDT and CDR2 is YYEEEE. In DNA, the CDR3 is TGTGCCAGCAGCTTGGGAATAGGAGTTTCCGAGCAGTACTTC. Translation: CASSLGIGVSEQYF.

The CDR3 sequence: CASSTQTGYNSPLHF. The DNA of the CDR3 is TGTGCCAGCAGTACCCAGACAGGGTATAATTCACCCCTCCACTTT. The V and J genes are TRBV6-5 and TRBJ1-6; the match to TRBD1 covers 7 bases. This CDR3 region has 15 residues. CDR1 and CDR2 (germline): MNHEY, SVGAGI. Trimming cost V 5 bases and J 4 bases; bases outside gene matches: 5.

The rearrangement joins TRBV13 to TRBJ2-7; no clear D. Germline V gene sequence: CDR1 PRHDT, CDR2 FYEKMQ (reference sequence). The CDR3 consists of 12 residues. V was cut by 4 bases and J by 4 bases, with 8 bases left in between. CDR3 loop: CASSYSRYEQYF. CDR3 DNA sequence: TGTGCCAGCAGCTACTCCCGATACGAGCAGTACTTC.

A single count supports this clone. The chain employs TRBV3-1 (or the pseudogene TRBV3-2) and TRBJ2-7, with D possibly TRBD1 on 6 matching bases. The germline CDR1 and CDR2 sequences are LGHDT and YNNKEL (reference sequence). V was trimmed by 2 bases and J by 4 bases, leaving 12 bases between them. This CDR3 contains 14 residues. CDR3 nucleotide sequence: TGTGCCAGCAGCCAATCCCCTAGGGGGTACGAGCAGTACTTC. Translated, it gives CASSQSPRGYEQYF.

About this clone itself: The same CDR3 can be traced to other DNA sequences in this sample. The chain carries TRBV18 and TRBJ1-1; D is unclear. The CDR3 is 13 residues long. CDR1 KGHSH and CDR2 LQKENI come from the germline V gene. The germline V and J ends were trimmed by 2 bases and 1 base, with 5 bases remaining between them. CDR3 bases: TGTGCCAGCTCACCAGGCCCGAACACTGAAGCTTTCTTT. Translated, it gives CASSPGPNTEAFF.